The clone carrying this TCR beta chain has at least ten counts. No antigen is known for it. The entry originates in a study of T cells in Graves' hyperthyroidism and ophthalmopathy. The length of the CDR3 is 15 residues. Trimming took 4 bases from V and 0 from J; bases not matched to a gene: 5. Germline lookup yields CDR1 DFQATT and CDR2 SNEGSKA (reference sequence). RNA transcripts provided the source from which TCR beta CDR3 regions were amplified. The primer set for the first-round RT-PCR of the TCR CDR3 was HTBI. Each CDR3 protein is one row after TCRdb ran MiXCR on the multiplex PCR reads. The repertoire has under 400,000 distinct CDR3 sequences, 15% to 18% of them found once; the top ten carry around a quarter. Findings of the study overall: Among clonotypes expanded in thyroid above 0.001, most were also found in blood.

This sequence joins TRBV20-1 and TRBJ2-2; the match to TRBD2 covers 7 bases. The material sequenced was blood. The TCR originated in a woman aged 18-29 years with Graves' hyperthyroidism that later progressed to Graves' ophthalmopathy. CDR3 sequence (DNA): TGCAGTGCTAAAGAAGCGGGAACGAACACCGGGGAGCTGTTTTTT. It yields the protein CSAKEAGTNTGELFF.